The source of this T cell receptor beta chain is a study of T cells in Graves' hyperthyroidism and ophthalmopathy. Study-wide context: Pretreatment peripheral blood was obtained at initial diagnosis.

This clonotype came up many times. Antigen specificity is unknown. The CDR3 contains 16 residues. V shed 0 bases and J shed 4 bases, with 16 bases lying between them. Germline V gene lookup returns CDR1 DFQATT and CDR2 SNEGSKA (reference sequence). Study observations and caveats: The model identified upcoming ophthalmopathy a median about 6.5 months ahead of onset.

RNA transcripts served as the template for amplifying TCR beta CDR3 regions. The HTBI set primed first-round TCR CDR3 RT-PCR. TCRdb redid the calling of the multiplex PCR reads with MiXCR, one entry per CDR3 protein. The sample carries fewer than 650,000 distinct CDR3 sequences, over 11% recorded once. Diagnostic decisions used clinical symptoms, serum thyroxine and TRAb, thyroid ultrasound and orbital computed tomography. The sample, blood from the first hyperthyroidism diagnosis, precedes any ophthalmopathy symptoms. This chain joins TRBV20-1 and TRBJ1-5, with D possibly TRBD1 on 5 matching bases. Sequenced sample: blood. The receptor's source is a woman between 25 and 40 years old with Graves' hyperthyroidism that later progressed to Graves' ophthalmopathy. In DNA form, the CDR3 reads TGCAGTGCTAGAGATGGGGAGAGTACAGGAAATCAGCCCCAGCATTTT. This codes for CSARDGESTGNQPQHF.